One sample yielded the 27 T cell receptor beta chains listed below, sequenced in a study of metastatic and nonmetastatic thyroid tumors (dated by TCRdb to about 2020). Library prep was done by PCR. For sequencing, an Illumina HiSeq 4000 was employed. The raw public reads went through TCRdb reprocessing: fastp at Q25, MiXCR clone calling, in-frame beta chains kept. Across this sample there are several thousand clones, with roughly a third seen only once. The top ten clonotypes cover about 26% of the sample. Before undergoing thyroid surgery, none of the patients had been given any kind of treatment. Sequenced material: adjacent normal tissue. These receptors were collected from a female donor with papillary thyroid cancer or a benign thyroid nodule (not recorded which). Some clones in this sample may be carry-over from other donors' samples.

The CDR3 region is CASSPTTSGSSYEQYF. The CDR3 DNA follows: TGTGCCAGCAGCCCTACGACTAGCGGGAGCTCCTACGAGCAGTACTTC. The chain has TRBV12-3 or TRBV12-4 and TRBJ2-7; 12 nucleotides agree with TRBD2. CDR3 size: 16 residues. The V segment lost 6 bases and the J segment 0 bases; nucleotides outside the gene matches: 6.

About this clone: A read error may account for a junction end that differs from germline. The chain links TRBV28 to TRBJ2-7; 12 nucleotides agree with TRBD2. CDR1 is MDHEN, CDR2 SYDVKM, per germline. The CDR3 is 20 residues long. The CDR3 bases are TGTGCCAGCAGTTCACGTGATAGGGTCGGGACTAGCGGGTCACTCTACGAGAAGTACTTC. Protein: CASSSRDRVGTSGSLYEKYF.

The rearrangement uses TRBV6-1 and TRBJ1-6; D gene uncertain. CDR1 is MNHNS and CDR2 is SASEGT in the germline V gene. This CDR3 spans 15 amino acids. Trimming took 7 bases from V and 7 from J, leaving 17 bases between them. CDR3 region: CASKTSPGWNSPLHF. CDR3 sequence (DNA): TGTGCCAGCAAAACAAGTCCCGGGTGGAATTCACCCCTCCACTTT.

This clone turned up a few times. The chain employs TRBV12-3 or TRBV12-4 and TRBJ2-2; 12 bases agree with TRBD2. The V segment lost 6 bases and the J segment 5 bases; nucleotides outside the gene matches: 7. The length of the CDR3 is 16 residues. CDR3 loop: CASSIGLAGRTGELFF. In nucleotides, the CDR3 is TGTGCCAGCAGCATCGGACTAGCGGGGAGGACCGGGGAGCTGTTTTTT.

The chain links TRBV11-2 to TRBJ2-1, with 12 bases aligning to TRBD1. Germline lookup yields CDR1 SGHAT and CDR2 FQNNGV. This CDR3 has 15 residues. The V gene end was trimmed by 5 bases and the J gene end by 6 bases; junction bases not matched to a gene: 5. The CDR3 loop reads CASSQGQGAGNEQFF. In DNA, the CDR3 is TGTGCCAGCAGCCAGGGACAGGGGGCGGGCAATGAGCAGTTCTTC.

The chain combines TRBV6-2 or TRBV6-3 with TRBJ2-1; the match to TRBD2 covers 9 bases. The V and J ends lost 7 bases and 7 bases, in that order; junction bases with no gene match: 11. This CDR3 has 15 amino acids. Germline V lookup: CDR1 MNHEY, CDR2 SVGEGT. In nucleotides, the CDR3 is TGTGCCAGCACCTCCTCTAGCGGGACTCAGAATGAGCAGTTCTTC. Its protein product is CASTSSSGTQNEQFF.

The chain is built from TRBV6-5 and TRBJ2-1, with TRBD2 identical over 9 bases. Trimming removed 0 bases from V and 2 bases from J; junction bases left unmatched: 2. This CDR3 comprises 16 residues. In germline, CDR1 is MNHEY, CDR2 SVGAGI. The CDR3 loop is CASSYSAGGAYNEQFF. The CDR3 DNA reads as TGTGCCAGCAGTTACTCAGCGGGAGGCGCCTACAATGAGCAGTTCTTC.

The chain employs TRBV6-6 and TRBJ2-5; 10 positions match TRBD2. V lost 2 bases, J lost 9 bases, and 9 bases stayed unmatched. This CDR3 comprises 15 residues. The germline gives CDR1 MNHNY, CDR2 SVGAGI (reference sequence). In DNA form, the CDR3 reads TGTGCCAGCAGTTACGCTTTTGTAGCGGGGGGAGCCCAGTACTTC. It yields the protein CASSYAFVAGGAQYF.

This clone is labeled large (0.1 to 1%). The CDR3 is CASSKFWTGGTYEQYF. CDR3 coding DNA: TGTGCCAGCAGTAAATTCTGGACAGGAGGAACCTACGAGCAGTACTTC. V and J are TRBV6-1 and TRBJ2-7; the match to TRBD1 covers 7 bases. The trim removed 5 bases at V and 2 bases at J, leaving 12 bases unmatched. Looked up from germline, CDR1 is MNHNS and CDR2 is SASEGT. The CDR3 length is 16 residues.

This clone is large in the sample. The genes are TRBV28 and TRBJ1-3; D call uncertain. V shed 2 bases and J shed 0 bases, with 8 bases lying between them. Germline assignment: CDR1 MDHEN and CDR2 SYDVKM. The CDR3 loop spans 15 amino acids. CDR3 loop: CASSLGVFSGNTIYF. CDR3 nucleotide sequence: TGTGCCAGCAGTTTAGGGGTCTTCTCTGGAAACACCATATATTTT.

V usage is TRBV6-1 and J usage is TRBJ1-5; D might be TRBD1 (5 bases). V lost 4 bases, J lost 7 bases, and 20 bases lay in between. Germline V gene data show CDR1 as MNHNS and CDR2 as SASEGT. The CDR3 extends over 16 amino acids. CDR3 sequence: CASSVRKGQGRQPQHF. The CDR3 DNA sequence: TGTGCCAGCAGTGTTCGGAAAGGTCAGGGAAGGCAGCCCCAGCATTTT.

The V gene is TRBV7-8, the J gene TRBJ1-1, with 7 bases that match TRBD1. The germline V gene encodes CDR1 SGHVS and CDR2 FQNEAQ. The CDR3 totals 13 residues. V was pared by 10 bases and J by 11 bases, with 16 bases of the junction left unmatched. CDR3 in DNA: TGTGCCACCAACGGACAGGCGGATCTTGAGGCTTTCTTT. Translation gives CATNGQADLEAFF.

The chain uses TRBV20-1 and TRBJ2-5, with TRBD2 matching 8 bases. The DNA end lines up better with TRBJ2-1; the J call may be wrong. Germline V gene data show CDR1 as DFQATT and CDR2 as SNEGSKA (reference sequence). The length of the CDR3 is 15 residues. The CDR3 reads CSAREASGSGNEQFF. CDR3 in DNA: TGCAGTGCTAGAGAGGCTAGCGGGTCGGGGAATGAGCAGTTCTTC.

This clone has more than one count but fewer than ten. This chain connects TRBV9 to TRBJ1-2; 8 bases match TRBD1. The ends lost 0 bases at V and 5 bases at J; junction bases unmatched: 9. Germline CDR1 is SGDLS and CDR2 is YYNGEE. The length of the CDR3 is 16 residues. Here the CDR3 DNA reads TGTGCCAGCAGCGTAGATCCGTCCGGGACAGGATATGGCTACACCTTC. Amino acid sequence: CASSVDPSGTGYGYTF.

In this sample, this clone turned up a few times. The chain combines TRBV18 with TRBJ1-4; possibly TRBD1 for D (6 bases). Germline V gives CDR1 KGHSH, CDR2 LQKENI. The ends were cut back, 2 bases at V and 0 bases at J, with 13 bases in the middle. This CDR3 spans 17 amino acids. DNA for the CDR3: TGTGCCAGCTCACCAAGCATTGGACAGTCAACTAATGAAAAACTGTTTTTT. Amino acids: CASSPSIGQSTNEKLFF.

This clone appeared once. The chain is built from TRBV5-1 and TRBJ2-3; D might be TRBD2 (6 bases). V was cut by 4 bases and J by 5 bases, with 17 bases left in between. Germline assignment: CDR1 SGHRS and CDR2 YFSETQ. This CDR3 region has 15 residues. Written as DNA, the CDR3 is TGCGCCAGCAGCCAGGGACTTGGGGTAGGAGATACGCAGTATTTT. It translates to CASSQGLGVGDTQYF.

To note about this clone: Sequence at one end of the junction differs from germline and may be a read error. This chain uses TRBV12-3 or TRBV12-4 with TRBJ2-1; D could derive from TRBD1 or TRBD2 (5 bases each). The CDR3 totals 12 residues. CDR3 sequence: CASGTSANEQFF. The CDR3 nucleotides read TGTGCCAGCGGGACCTCCGCCAATGAGCAGTTCTTT.

The V call is TRBV5-6, the J call TRBJ1-6; D uncertain. V was clipped by 2 bases and J by 15 bases, with 18 bases between them. Germline V gives CDR1 SGHDT, CDR2 YYEEEE. The CDR3 loop spans 14 amino acids. In nucleotides, the CDR3 is TGTGCCAGCAGCTTAGAGAGGGCGGCGGAGCTCCTCCACTTT. Its translation is CASSLERAAELLHF.

The table lists this clone with a few counts. The rearrangement links TRBV7-9 to TRBJ1-6, with TRBD1 identical over 7 bases. CDR1 and CDR2 from the germline V gene are SEHNR and FQNEAQ (reference sequence). The CDR3 has 15 amino acids. Trimming removed 2 bases from V and 14 bases from J; junction bases left unmatched: 12. CDR3: CASSLSDRTQASLHF. The DNA for the CDR3 is TGTGCCAGCAGCTTATCGGACAGGACCCAAGCGTCCCTCCACTTT.

This chain connects TRBV20-1 to TRBJ1-5; unclear D gene. Trimming shortened V by 3 bases and J by 0 bases, and 6 bases separated the two germline ends. Per germline, CDR1 DFQATT and CDR2 SNEGSKA (reference sequence). This CDR3 region has 13 residues. The CDR3 DNA reads TGCAGTGCTAGGCCCTATAGCAATCAGCCCCAGCATTTT. This gives the protein CSARPYSNQPQHF.

The V call is TRBV20-1, the J call TRBJ1-2, with a weak D call TRBD1 (5 bases). The CDR3 has 12 residues. The V and J ends lost 6 bases and 8 bases respectively, with 16 bases between them. Per germline, CDR1 DFQATT and CDR2 SNEGSKA (reference sequence). The DNA for the CDR3 is TGCAGTGCCCGGCCAGGGCTCAAGGGCTACACCTTC. Translating gives CSARPGLKGYTF.

This clone was seen more than once but under ten times. The chain joins TRBV27 to TRBJ2-7; D is ambiguous. Germline values: CDR1 MNHEY, CDR2 SMNVEV (reference sequence). With 6 bases removed from V and 0 bases from J, the gap between germline ends came to 6 bases. The CDR3 extends over 12 amino acids. The CDR3 region is CASRDASYEQYF. The CDR3 DNA follows: TGTGCCAGCAGGGACGCCTCCTACGAGCAGTACTTC.

A few counts support this clone. The CDR3 DNA reads as TGTGCCAGCAGTCCGGGACTTGCAGCCTACGAGCAGTACTTC. Its translation: CASSPGLAAYEQYF. The rearrangement joins TRBV6-1 to TRBJ2-7; D perhaps matches TRBD2 (6 bases). Germline V gene data show CDR1 as MNHNS and CDR2 as SASEGT. The CDR3 has 14 residues. V lost 5 bases to trimming and J lost 2 bases, with 13 bases between them.

J is TRBJ1-2 and V is TRBV28; the D gene is possibly TRBD1 (5 bases). CDR3 length: 14 amino acids. CDR1 and CDR2 (germline): MDHEN, SYDVKM. V was trimmed by 6 bases and J by 8 bases, leaving 19 bases between them. The chain's CDR3 is CASSLEGSVQGYTF. In DNA form, the CDR3 reads TGTGCCAGCAGCTTAGAGGGGTCCGTGCAGGGCTACACCTTC.

The chain has TRBV5-6 and TRBJ1-2; 10 nucleotides align to TRBD1. This CDR3 region has 13 residues. Unmatched junction bases numbered 1, after V lost 1 base and J lost 7 bases. From germline, CDR1 is SGHDT and CDR2 YYEEEE. The CDR3 loop is CASSLRQGAGYTF. The CDR3 bases are TGTGCCAGCAGCTTGAGACAGGGGGCTGGCTACACCTTC. The whole variable domain, filled in from reference TRBV5-6 and TRBJ1-2, reads DAGVTQSPTHLIKTRGQQVTLRCSPKSGHDTVSWYQQALGQGPQFIFQYYEEEERQRGNFPDRFSGHQFPNYSSELNVNALLLGDSALYLCASSLRQGAGYTFGSGTRLTVV.

The genes are TRBV5-1 and TRBJ2-7; TRBD1 aligns across 8 bases. The CDR3 totals 16 residues. The V and J ends lost 2 bases and 5 bases, in that order; junction bases with no gene match: 12. Germline CDR1 and CDR2: SGHRS and YFSETQ. The CDR3 DNA reads as TGCGCCAGCAGCTTAGAGCAGGGGGCGCGCAGTGACGAGCAGTACTTC. This sequence encodes CASSLEQGARSDEQYF.

V gene TRBV6-1 combines with J gene TRBJ2-1; 8 positions agree with TRBD1. The CDR3 length is 12 residues. V lost 7 bases and J lost 7; bases outside the gene matches: 3. The germline gives CDR1 MNHNS, CDR2 SASEGT. CDR3 sequence reads: CASKDRVNEQFF. The DNA for the CDR3 is TGTGCCAGCAAGGACAGGGTAAATGAGCAGTTCTTC.